These 15 T cell receptor beta chains originate from one sample sequenced in a study of blood T cells in healthy people across ages. Primers used in a second PCR of roughly 6 to 11 cycles were a sample-barcoded 5' primer and a J-beta primer mix. TCRdb reprocessed the 5' RACE reads with MiXCR, giving one entry per CDR3 protein. The sample consists of 1.5 million to 1.8 million distinct CDR3 sequences, around 40% of them appearing once. Sequencing was carried out using blood. The receptor set was obtained from a woman aged 18-29 years in good health.

This clonotype was observed a few times. The chain employs TRBV19 and TRBJ2-1; 9 nucleotides align to TRBD2. With 9 bases clipped from V and 4 bases from J, the junction kept 7 bases outside the gene matches. Germline-derived CDR1 and CDR2 are LNHDA and SQIVND (reference sequence). This CDR3 is built from 14 residues. The CDR3 protein is CASTLAGPYNEQFF. For the CDR3, the DNA is TGTGCCAGCACCCTAGCGGGGCCTTACAATGAGCAGTTCTTC.

This clonotype was recorded many times. The V gene is TRBV6-5, the J gene TRBJ2-1; 11 nucleotides align to TRBD2. CDR1 and CDR2 from the germline V gene are MNHEY and SVGAGI. The CDR3 is made up of 15 amino acids. V was clipped by 7 bases and J by 6 bases; unmatched bases: 8. The CDR3 reads CASTWGLAAINEQFF. In DNA form, the CDR3 reads TGTGCCAGCACCTGGGGACTAGCGGCTATCAATGAGCAGTTCTTC.

This clonotype showed up just a few times. The J gene is TRBJ2-3, the V gene TRBV6-5; 8 nucleotides agree with TRBD2. From germline, CDR1 is MNHEY and CDR2 SVGAGI. This CDR3 is built from 15 residues. The V segment lost 1 base and the J segment 6 bases; nucleotides outside the gene matches: 6. This chain's CDR3 is CASSYFSRGGDTQYF. DNA for the CDR3: TGTGCCAGCAGTTACTTCAGCCGGGGGGGGGATACGCAGTATTTT.

The genes are TRBV2 and TRBJ2-2; D is possibly TRBD1 or TRBD2 (5 bases each). V lost 6 bases to trimming and J lost 4 bases, with 15 bases between them. This CDR3 spans 15 amino acids. Germline CDR1 reads SNHLY; CDR2 reads FYNNEI. The CDR3 DNA sequence: TGTGCCAGCAGGGACCGGGACCAACCCACCGGGGAGCTGTTTTTT. This codes for CASRDRDQPTGELFF. The whole variable domain, remainder taken from reference TRBV2 and TRBJ2-2, is EPEVTQTPSHQVTQMGQEVILRCVPISNHLYFYWYRQILGQKVEFLVSFYNNEISEKSEIFDDQFSVERPDGSNFTLKIRSTKLEDSAMYFCASRDRDQPTGELFFGEGSRLTVL.

This sequence joins TRBV27 and TRBJ1-5; perhaps TRBD1 as D (5 bases). V was pared by 5 bases and J by 3 bases, with 17 bases between. CDR1 and CDR2 (germline): MNHEY, SMNVEV (reference sequence). This CDR3 is 16 amino acids long. The CDR3 DNA follows: TGTGCCAGCAGTGATAGTCAGGGAATCCTCAATCAGCCCCAGCATTTT. This sequence encodes CASSDSQGILNQPQHF.

The chain links TRBV13 to TRBJ1-2; possible D gene TRBD1, 6 bases. Germline V gives CDR1 PRHDT, CDR2 FYEKMQ (reference sequence). There are 15 residues in the CDR3. V was pared by 2 bases and J by 3 bases, with 13 bases between. DNA for the CDR3: TGTGCCAGCAGCTTATACAGGGAGGGGGACTATGGCTACACCTTC. Its translation: CASSLYREGDYGYTF.

This clonotype was seen many times. This rearrangement joins TRBV12-3 or TRBV12-4 to TRBJ1-5; D unresolved. Between the trimmed V and J ends, which lost 3 bases and 5 bases, there was a span of 2 bases. This CDR3 contains 11 residues. CDR3 amino acids: CASSLDQPQHF. The CDR3, as DNA: TGTGCCAGCAGTTTGGATCAGCCCCAGCATTTT.

This clonotype was observed a few times. This chain connects TRBV12-3 or TRBV12-4 to TRBJ2-2; D is ambiguous. Trimming removed 3 bases from V and 2 bases from J, with 10 bases in between. This CDR3 is built from 15 residues. The CDR3 region is CASSFSQINTGELFF. CDR3 sequence (DNA): TGTGCCAGCAGTTTCAGCCAGATTAACACCGGGGAGCTGTTTTTT.

The V gene is TRBV28, the J gene TRBJ1-5; TRBD1 might be the D (6 bases). V was cut by 6 bases and J by 6 bases, with 18 bases left in between. Germline CDR1 and CDR2: MDHEN and SYDVKM. This CDR3 region has 15 residues. Here the CDR3 DNA reads TGTGCCAGCAGGACTCCACAGGGACTTATTCAGCCCCAGCATTTT. It translates to CASRTPQGLIQPQHF.

The rearrangement uses TRBV20-1 and TRBJ2-3; TRBD2 agrees at 9 bases. After removal of 6 bases from V and 4 bases from J, the junction contained 14 bases not matched to a gene. Germline CDR1 reads DFQATT; CDR2 reads SNEGSKA (reference sequence). The CDR3 loop spans 16 amino acids. The CDR3 region is CSAQMGLAGLSDTQYF. The CDR3 DNA reads as TGCAGTGCCCAGATGGGGCTAGCGGGGCTTTCAGATACGCAGTATTTT.

The V and J genes are TRBV3-1 and TRBJ1-4; perhaps TRBD1 as D (5 bases). CDR1 and CDR2 (germline): LGHDT, YNNKEL (reference sequence). The CDR3 has 14 amino acids. V was shortened by 0 bases and J by 10 bases, with 12 bases between the two germline ends. CDR3 coding DNA: TGTGCCAGCAGCCAAGACGTGGGGCCCGGAAAACTGTTTTTT. Translating gives CASSQDVGPGKLFF.

There are a few counts of this clonotype. The CDR3 is CAWGTVNQPQHF. CDR3 bases: TGTGCCTGGGGGACCGTCAATCAGCCCCAGCATTTT. The chain recombines TRBV30 with TRBJ1-5, with D tentatively TRBD1 (5 bases). Trimming took 5 bases from V and 3 from J, leaving 8 bases between them. Germline lookup yields CDR1 GTSNPN and CDR2 SVGIG (reference sequence). This CDR3 contains 12 residues. The full variable domain, its missing parts supplied by reference TRBV30 and TRBJ1-5, is SQTIHQWPATLVQPVGSPLSLECTVEGTSNPNLYWYRQAAGRGLQLLFYSVGIGQISSEVPQNLSASRPQDRQFILSSKKLLLSDSGFYLCAWGTVNQPQHFGDGTRLSIL.

The chain recombines TRBV29-1 with TRBJ2-3; TRBD1 agrees at 9 bases. The CDR3 is 13 amino acids. J lost 4 bases, V lost 6 bases, and 5 bases had no gene match. Germline V gene lookup returns CDR1 SQVTM and CDR2 ANQGSEA. The CDR3 loop is CSVGTGLPDTQYF. The CDR3 DNA reads TGCAGCGTGGGGACAGGGTTGCCAGATACGCAGTATTTT.

The chain links TRBV5-1 to TRBJ2-1; 11 bases agree with TRBD2. Germline V CDR1 and CDR2: SGHRS, YFSETQ. The CDR3 extends over 15 amino acids. Trimming removed 1 base from V and 10 bases from J; junction bases left unmatched: 7. Written as DNA, the CDR3 is TGCGCCAGCAGCTTGACTAGCGGGGGACTAGAAGAGCAGTTCTTC. It is translated as CASSLTSGGLEEQFF. The full variable domain, completed using reference TRBV5-1 and TRBJ2-1, is KAGVTQTPRYLIKTRGQQVTLSCSPISGHRSVSWYQQTPGQGLQFLFEYFSETQRNKGNFPGRFSGRQFSNSRSEMNVSTLELGDSALYLCASSLTSGGLEEQFFGPGTRLTVL.

The V and J genes are TRBV29-1 and TRBJ1-2, with TRBD1 as a possible D gene (5 bases). The germline gives CDR1 SQVTM, CDR2 ANQGSEA. The length of the CDR3 is 12 residues. Trimming removed 6 bases at V and 7 bases at J, with 15 bases between. The CDR3 nucleotides are TGCAGCGTCGCATGGGGGTCGACTGGCTACACCTTC. It is translated as CSVAWGSTGYTF.